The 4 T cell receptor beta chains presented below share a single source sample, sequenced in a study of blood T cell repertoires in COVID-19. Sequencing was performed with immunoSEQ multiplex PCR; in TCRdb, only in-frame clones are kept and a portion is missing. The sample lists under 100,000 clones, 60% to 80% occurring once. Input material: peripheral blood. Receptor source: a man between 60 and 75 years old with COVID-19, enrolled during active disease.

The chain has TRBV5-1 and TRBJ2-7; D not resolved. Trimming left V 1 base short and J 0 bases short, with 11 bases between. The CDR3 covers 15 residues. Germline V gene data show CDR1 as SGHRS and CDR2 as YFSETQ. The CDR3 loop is CASSLSRFSSYEQYF. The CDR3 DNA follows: TGCGCCAGCAGCTTGAGCAGGTTTAGCTCCTACGAGCAGTACTTC.

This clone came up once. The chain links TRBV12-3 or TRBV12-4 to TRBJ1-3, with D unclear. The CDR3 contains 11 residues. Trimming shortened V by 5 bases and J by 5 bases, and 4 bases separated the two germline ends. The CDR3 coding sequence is TGTGCCAGCAGTCCCAGAAACACCATATATTTT. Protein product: CASSPRNTIYF.

The DNA for the CDR3 is TGTGCCAGCAGTCCCAGGGGGCCTGGGAATTCACCCCTCCACTTT. Protein: CASSPRGPGNSPLHF. The chain couples TRBV6-5 to TRBJ1-6; the match to TRBD1 covers 8 bases. Germline CDR1 MNHEY, CDR2 SVGAGI. The CDR3 is made up of 15 amino acids. J gave up 7 bases and V 5 bases, and 7 bases lay outside the gene matches.

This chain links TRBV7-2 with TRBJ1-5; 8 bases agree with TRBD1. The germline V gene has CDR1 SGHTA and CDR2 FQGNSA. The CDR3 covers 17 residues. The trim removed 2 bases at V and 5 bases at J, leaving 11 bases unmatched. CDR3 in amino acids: CASSLLGRQGAYQPQHF. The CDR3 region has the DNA TGTGCCAGCAGCTTATTAGGGCGGCAGGGGGCCTATCAGCCCCAGCATTTT. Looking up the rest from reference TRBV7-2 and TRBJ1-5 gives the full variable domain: GAGVSQSPSNKVTEKGKDVELRCDPISGHTALYWYRQSLGQGLEFLIYFQGNSAPDKSGLPSDRFSAERTGGSVSTLTIQRTQQEDSAVYLCASSLLGRQGAYQPQHFGDGTRLSIL.